The sequence of this T cell receptor (beta chain) was determined in a study of shared clonotypes between healthy human individuals. Study in general: For every donor, three CD4 naive, three CD4 memory, two CD8 naive and one CD8 memory plates were used. Study-level points and caveats: The small donor group covered limited genetic and exposure diversity. Roughly 5% of naive CD4 clonotypes were shared across four donors.

With regard to this clone: Its target is not known.

Clones were read by immunoSEQ multiplex PCR, and TCRdb kept only the in-frame ones, dropping some. Among millions of clones, 90% to 95% were seen once, and the ten largest hold 0.13%. J lost 5 bases, V lost 3 bases, and 3 bases had no gene match. This CDR3 region has 14 residues. The V gene's germline CDR1 is SGHRS and CDR2 YFSETQ. The authors divided CD4+ cells into CD45RA+ naive and CD45RA-negative memory subsets. The rearrangement uses TRBV5-1 and TRBJ2-7, with 12 bases identical to TRBD1. The TCR sequence derives from a man between 18 and 35 years old in good health. Sample: naive CD4+ T cells sorted from blood. Subset defined: CD45RA+ positively selected. CDR3 residues: CASSWGQGANEQYF. In DNA form, the CDR3 reads TGCGCCAGCAGCTGGGGACAGGGGGCAAACGAGCAGTACTTC.